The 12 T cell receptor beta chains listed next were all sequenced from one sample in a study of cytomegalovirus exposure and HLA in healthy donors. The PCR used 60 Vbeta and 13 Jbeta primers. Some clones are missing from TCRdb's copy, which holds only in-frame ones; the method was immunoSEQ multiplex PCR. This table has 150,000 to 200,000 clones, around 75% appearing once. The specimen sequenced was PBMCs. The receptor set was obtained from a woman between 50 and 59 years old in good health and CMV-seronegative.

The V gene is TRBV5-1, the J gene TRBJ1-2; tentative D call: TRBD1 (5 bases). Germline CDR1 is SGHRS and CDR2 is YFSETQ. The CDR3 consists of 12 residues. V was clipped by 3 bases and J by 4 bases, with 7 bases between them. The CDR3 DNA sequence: TGCGCCAGCAGCTCAGGGTCCTATGGCTACACCTTC. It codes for CASSSGSYGYTF.

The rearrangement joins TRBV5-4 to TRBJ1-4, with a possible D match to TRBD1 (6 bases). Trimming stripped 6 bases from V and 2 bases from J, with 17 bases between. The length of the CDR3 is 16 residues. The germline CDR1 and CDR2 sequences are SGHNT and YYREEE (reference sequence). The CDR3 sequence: CASKKGGTGTNEKLFF. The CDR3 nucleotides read TGTGCCAGCAAAAAGGGGGGGACTGGGACTAATGAAAAACTGTTTTTT.

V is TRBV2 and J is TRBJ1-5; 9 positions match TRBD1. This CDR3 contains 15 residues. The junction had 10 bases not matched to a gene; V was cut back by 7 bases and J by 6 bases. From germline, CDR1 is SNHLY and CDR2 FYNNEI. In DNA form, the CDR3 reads TGTGCCAGCACCCGATGGGGACAGGGTGTTCAGCCCCAGCATTTT. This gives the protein CASTRWGQGVQPQHF.

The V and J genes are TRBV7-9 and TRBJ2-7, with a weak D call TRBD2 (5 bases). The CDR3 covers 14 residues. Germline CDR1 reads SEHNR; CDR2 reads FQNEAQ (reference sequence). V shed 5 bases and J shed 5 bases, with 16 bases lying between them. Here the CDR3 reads CASSGGPESNEQYF. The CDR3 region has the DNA TGTGCCAGCAGCGGCGGGCCTGAATCCAACGAGCAGTACTTC.

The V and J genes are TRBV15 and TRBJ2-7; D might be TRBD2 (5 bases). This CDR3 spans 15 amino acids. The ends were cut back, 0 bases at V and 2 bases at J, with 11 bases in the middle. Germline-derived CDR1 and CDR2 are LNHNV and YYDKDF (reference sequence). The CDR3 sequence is CATSRDQRAPYEQYF. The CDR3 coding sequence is TGTGCCACCAGCAGAGATCAGAGGGCCCCCTACGAGCAGTACTTC.

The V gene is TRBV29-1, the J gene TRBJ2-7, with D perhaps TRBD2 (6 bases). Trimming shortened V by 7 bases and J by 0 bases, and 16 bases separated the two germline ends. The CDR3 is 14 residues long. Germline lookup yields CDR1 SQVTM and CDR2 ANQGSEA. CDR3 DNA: TGCAGCGCCCTGTGGGCGGGGAGCTCCTACGAGCAGTACTTC. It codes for CSALWAGSSYEQYF.

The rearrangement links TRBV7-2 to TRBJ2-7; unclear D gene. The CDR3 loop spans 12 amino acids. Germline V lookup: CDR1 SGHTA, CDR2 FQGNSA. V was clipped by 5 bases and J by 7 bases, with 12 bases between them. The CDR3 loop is CASSHSPGEQYF. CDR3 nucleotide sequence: TGTGCCAGCAGCCATAGCCCCGGGGAGCAGTACTTC.

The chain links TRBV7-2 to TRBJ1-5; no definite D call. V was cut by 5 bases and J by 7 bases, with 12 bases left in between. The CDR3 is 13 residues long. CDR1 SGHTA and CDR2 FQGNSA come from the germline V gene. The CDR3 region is CASSLLGSQPQHF. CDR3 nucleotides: TGTGCCAGCAGCCTTCTCGGGTCCCAGCCCCAGCATTTT.

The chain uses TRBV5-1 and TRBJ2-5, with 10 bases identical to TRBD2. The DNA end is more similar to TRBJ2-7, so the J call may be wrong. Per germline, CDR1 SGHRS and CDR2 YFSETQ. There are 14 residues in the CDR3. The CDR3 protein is CASSKGLATYEQYF. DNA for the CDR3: TGCGCCAGCAGCAAGGGACTAGCGACCTACGAGCAGTACTTC.

The CDR3, as DNA: TGCAGCGTTTCGGACAGGACCAACTATGGCTACACCTTC. Translated: CSVSDRTNYGYTF. The chain joins TRBV29-1 to TRBJ1-2, with TRBD1 identical over 7 bases. CDR3 length: 13 amino acids. Germline assignment: CDR1 SQVTM and CDR2 ANQGSEA. The junction had 5 bases not matched to a gene; V was cut back by 5 bases and J by 2 bases.

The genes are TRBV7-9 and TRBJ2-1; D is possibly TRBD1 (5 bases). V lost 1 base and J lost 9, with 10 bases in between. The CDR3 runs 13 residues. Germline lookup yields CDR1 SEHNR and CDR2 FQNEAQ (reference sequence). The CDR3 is CASSLEGIGEQFF. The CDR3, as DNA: TGTGCCAGCAGCTTAGAGGGGATAGGTGAGCAGTTCTTC.

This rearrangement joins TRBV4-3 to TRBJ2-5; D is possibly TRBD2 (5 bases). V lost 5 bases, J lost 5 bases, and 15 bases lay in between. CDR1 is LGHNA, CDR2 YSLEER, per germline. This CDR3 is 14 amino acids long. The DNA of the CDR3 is TGCGCCAGCAGCGAGGCCGGTGAGCGGGAGACCCAGTACTTC. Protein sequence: CASSEAGERETQYF.